One and the same sample provided the 11 T cell receptor beta chains below, sequenced in a study of spatial heterogeneity in lung cancer. Findings and limits, study-wide: Tracking of tumor mutation counts was seen in expanded intratumoral alpha and beta TCR counts.

TCRdb re-called the 5' RACE reads through MiXCR, storing one row per CDR3 protein. This repertoire shows some 1,600 distinct CDR3 sequences, around 20% found once; its top ten account for just over 20%. The time point was: sample taken at primary tumor resection. No antigen has been identified for these receptors. The sample in question was lung tumor tissue, obtained at surgery. These TCRs come from a male donor with early-stage non-small cell lung cancer.

This clonotype rates as medium-sized. The library was designed around alpha chains, so this beta chain is a stray read whose abundance carries little weight. V usage is TRBV20-1 and J usage is TRBJ1-5, with D perhaps TRBD1 (6 bases). The germline gives CDR1 DFQATT, CDR2 SNEGSKA (reference sequence). The V end was cut by 8 bases, the J end by 4 bases, with 12 bases between. The CDR3 is 12 amino acids. CDR3 DNA sequence: TGCAGTTCCGTTCAGGGGAATCAGCCCCAGCATTTT. Residues: CSSVQGNQPQHF.

In the case of this clonotype: As an off-target read in a library built for alpha chains, this beta chain has a frequency of little significance. J is TRBJ1-3 and V is TRBV6-2 or TRBV6-3; D is perhaps TRBD1 (5 bases). Trimming pared 6 bases from V and 2 bases from J, leaving 8 bases between. The CDR3 loop spans 13 amino acids. Germline V gives CDR1 MNHEY, CDR2 SVGEGT. CDR3 in amino acids: CASSGRAGNTIYF. CDR3 bases: TGTGCCAGCAGCGGCAGGGCTGGAAACACCATATATTTT.

This clonotype is medium-sized within its sample. Found in a library prepared for alpha chains, this beta chain is an off-target read, and its abundance has little meaning. The chain combines TRBV6-2 or TRBV6-3 with TRBJ2-3, with a weak D call TRBD1 (6 bases). The length of the CDR3 is 15 residues. The V gene lost 2 bases and the J gene lost 2 bases, with 11 bases spanning the gap. Per the germline V gene, CDR1 is MNHEY and CDR2 is SVGEGT. The CDR3: CASSYGTGYTDTQYF. CDR3 coding DNA: TGTGCCAGCAGTTACGGCACAGGGTACACAGATACGCAGTATTTT.

This clonotype is judged medium-sized. The library was prepared for alpha chains; this beta chain is a stray read, so its frequency means little. The chain employs TRBV6-5 and TRBJ1-1; unclear D gene. This CDR3 is built from 12 residues. Between the trimmed V and J ends, which lost 2 bases and 5 bases, there was a span of 6 bases. CDR1 is MNHEY, CDR2 SVGAGI, per germline. The CDR3 protein is CASSYGGTEAFF. CDR3 DNA: TGTGCCAGCAGTTACGGTGGAACTGAAGCTTTCTTT.

In this sample, this clonotype is medium-sized. Little can be read into the size of this beta chain, an off-target read in a library designed for alpha chains. CDR3 residues: CASSFLYGYTF. DNA for the CDR3: TGTGCCAGCAGCTTTCTCTATGGCTACACCTTC. This chain uses TRBV7-2 with TRBJ1-2; D unclear. V was pared by 3 bases and J by 4 bases, with 3 bases between. In germline, CDR1 is SGHTA, CDR2 FQGNSA. The CDR3 has 11 amino acids.

In its sample, this clonotype is medium-sized. The library was designed around alpha chains, so this beta chain is a stray read whose abundance carries little weight. This chain joins TRBV20-1 and TRBJ1-2, with a possible D match to TRBD1 (5 bases). The CDR3 contains 12 residues. The V gene lost 0 bases and the J gene lost 8 bases, with 10 bases spanning the gap. From germline, CDR1 is DFQATT and CDR2 SNEGSKA (reference sequence). The CDR3 protein is CSARETGKGYTF. In DNA, the CDR3 is TGCAGTGCTAGAGAAACAGGAAAAGGCTACACCTTC.

By share, this clonotype counts as medium-sized. Because the library targeted alpha chains, this beta chain is an off-target read whose size means little. The V gene is TRBV7-6, the J gene TRBJ1-1; TRBD1 is a possible D gene (5 bases). Trimming pared 1 base from V and 0 bases from J, leaving 9 bases between. Germline lookup yields CDR1 SGHVS and CDR2 FNYEAQ. The CDR3 totals 15 residues. The chain's CDR3 is CASSLGQPMNTEAFF. Here the CDR3 DNA reads TGTGCCAGCAGCTTAGGACAGCCCATGAACACTGAAGCTTTCTTT.

As to this clonotype: With the library built for alpha chains, this beta chain is off target and its frequency is not meaningful. The V and J genes are TRBV7-9 and TRBJ2-1, with a weak D call TRBD1 (5 bases). The CDR3 extends over 13 amino acids. The germline gives CDR1 SEHNR, CDR2 FQNEAQ (reference sequence). Trimming pared 5 bases from V and 9 bases from J, leaving 14 bases between. CDR3 sequence (DNA): TGTGCCAGCAGCATAACAGGAGTTGTTGAGCAGTTCTTC. Translation gives CASSITGVVEQFF.

Relative to its sample, this clonotype is medium-sized. This beta chain is a stray sequence in a library constructed for alpha chains; its clone size is not meaningful. The chain couples TRBV4-1 to TRBJ2-2, with 12 nucleotides matching TRBD2. Germline V gene sequence: CDR1 MGHRA, CDR2 YSYEKL. Losses at the gene ends were 0 bases for V and 5 bases for J; bases not matched to a gene: 13. The CDR3 is 20 residues long. The CDR3 loop is CASSQDPSSGGARGTGELFF. The CDR3 nucleotides are TGCGCCAGCAGCCAAGATCCATCTAGCGGGGGGGCCCGCGGTACCGGGGAGCTGTTTTTT.

By frequency in the sample, this clonotype is medium-sized. This beta chain is a stray read from a library made for alpha chains; its abundance is not meaningful. The rearrangement joins TRBV5-1 to TRBJ2-4; 9 nucleotides agree with TRBD2. Germline lookup yields CDR1 SGHRS and CDR2 YFSETQ. V was clipped by 0 bases and J by 9 bases; unmatched bases: 4. The CDR3 spans 14 residues. The DNA of the CDR3 is TGCGCCAGCAGCTTGGGTAGCGGGGGATCCATTCAGTACTTC. Encoded protein: CASSLGSGGSIQYF.

In its sample, this clonotype ranks as medium-sized (0.01 to 0.1%). A library prepared for alpha chains yielded this beta chain as an off-target read; its size is of little meaning. The chain employs TRBV29-1 and TRBJ2-3; TRBD2 matches 8 bases. The CDR3 is 13 residues long. CDR1 SQVTM and CDR2 ANQGSEA come from the germline V gene. After removal of 6 bases from V and 1 base from J, the junction contained 3 bases not matched to a gene. CDR3 nucleotide sequence: TGCAGCGTAAATAGCGGGGGCACAGATACGCAGTATTTT. This sequence encodes CSVNSGGTDTQYF.